A selection of T cell receptor beta chains follows, all from one sample in a study of shared T cell receptors in the human thymus. TCRdb's copy holds only in-frame clones and misses some; the assay was immunoSEQ multiplex PCR. This table holds more than 550,000 clones, around 87% found once. These same data were also listed under a study on human thymus T cells.

The sequencing sample was made of thymocytes. Receptors were obtained from a boy under two years old with a congenital heart defect. Each CDR3 is given with its conserved first and last residue. A D gene is named only where the DNA matches it firmly. Some rows have no size entry. The others give once, few or many, or a class for an expanded clone.

TRBD1	-	TRBJ1-2	TRBV11-2	TGTGCCAGCAGCTTAGATTCCCGGGACAGGGGAATGGTTGGCTACACCTTC	CASSLDSRDRGMVGYTF
TRBD1	-	TRBJ2-7	TRBV5-5	TGTGCCAGCAGACCCACCCGGGACAGGGCCACCTACGAGCAGTACTTC	CASRPTRDRATYEQYF
TRBD2	-	TRBJ2-1	TRBV7-2	TGTGCCAGCAGCTTAGGGGAGCGGGGGCGATCCTACAATGAGCAGTTCTTC	CASSLGERGRSYNEQFF
TRBD2	-	TRBJ2-7	TRBV7-9	TGTGCCAGCAGCTACCAGACTAGCGGGAAATCCTACGAGCAGTACTTC	CASSYQTSGKSYEQYF
-	-	TRBJ1-2	TRBV14	TGTGCCAGCAGCCAAGTAAATACCACAGGGATATCTGGGGGCTACACCTTC	CASSQVNTTGISGGYTF
TRBD2	-	TRBJ2-1	TRBV19	TGTGCCAGTAAGGTAAAGGCTAGCGGGGTGACCAACAATGAGCAGTTCTTC	CASKVKASGVTNNEQFF
-	-	TRBJ2-1	TRBV6-5	TGTGCCAGCAGAGCACTTGCGGGGCCCTACAATGAGCAGTTCTTC	CASRALAGPYNEQFF
-	-	TRBJ1-5	TRBV7-9	TGTGCCAGCAGCGGCAAGAGGCAGCCCCAGCATTTT	CASSGKRQPQHF
-	-	TRBJ2-3	TRBV5-8	TGTGCCAGCAGCGCTCGACTAAGGGGGAGTGGCACAGATACGCAGTATTTT	CASSARLRGSGTDTQYF
TRBD2	few	TRBJ2-7	TRBV5-6	TGTGCCAGCAGATCACTCCTGGGCGGGAGTTTCGAGCAGTACTTC	CASRSLLGGSFEQYF
TRBD1	-	TRBJ1-5	TRBV18	TGTGCCAGCTCACCAGGGGGCAGGGGGCACAATCAGCCCCAGCATTTT	CASSPGGRGHNQPQHF
TRBD2	-	TRBJ2-3	TRBV28	TGTGCCAGCAGTCTCCCGGGGCGGGGGGGCTATTTAGGCACAGATACGCAGTATTTT	CASSLPGRGGYLGTDTQYF
-	-	TRBJ1-1	TRBV19	TGTGCCAGTAGTAGAACCACAGAGAACACTGAAGCTTTCTTT	CASSRTTENTEAFF
-	-	TRBJ2-1	TRBV15	TGTGCCACCAGCAGACCCCGGACAGACAATGAGCAGTTCTTC	CATSRPRTDNEQFF
TRBD2	few	TRBJ2-1	TRBV14	TGTGCCAGCAGCCAGTTAACTAGCGGGTACAATGAGCAGTTCTTC	CASSQLTSGYNEQFF
TRBD2	-	TRBJ2-7	TRBV28	TGTGCCAGCAGTTCGGGACTAGCTTTGGGCGAGCAGTACTTC	CASSSGLALGEQYF
-	-	TRBJ2-7	TRBV5-4	TGTGCCAGCAGCCTGGCCGGGGAGCAATCCTACGAGCAGTACTTC	CASSLAGEQSYEQYF
TRBD2	-	TRBJ2-3	TRBV29-1	TGCAGCGTTGCAGCTAGCGGGAGGACTAGCACAGATACGCAGTATTTT	CSVAASGRTSTDTQYF
-	-	TRBJ2-7	TRBV29-1	TGCAGCGTTACCTCGACAGGTCTCTACGAGCAGTACTTC	CSVTSTGLYEQYF
-	-	TRBJ1-2	TRBV5-1	TGCGCCAGCAGCTCCGAACAGGGCAGGGATGGCTACACCTTC	CASSSEQGRDGYTF
-	-	TRBJ2-7	TRBV7-9	TGTGCCAGCACTGAGACTACCTACGAGCAGTACTTC	CASTETTYEQYF
-	-	TRBJ2-2	TRBV4-3	TGCGCCAGCAGCCAAGATGTCGGGTCCTTTCCCTCCGGGGAGCTGTTTTTT	CASSQDVGSFPSGELFF
-	-	TRBJ1-2	TRBV5-8	TGTGCCAGCAGCTTGGGGTCGCAGGGGCGCTATGGCTACACCTTC	CASSLGSQGRYGYTF
-	few	TRBJ2-1	TRBV27	TGTGCCAGCAGTCTACCGGACAATGAGCAGTTCTTC	CASSLPDNEQFF
-	-	TRBJ1-1	TRBV6-1	TGTGCCACGAGCAGGGGATCGAGCACTGAAGCTTTCTTT	CATSRGSSTEAFF
-	-	TRBJ2-5	TRBV2	TGTGCCAGCGAAAAGAACCGGGACTCGCACTTTTCGACCCAGTACTTC	CASEKNRDSHFSTQYF
-	once	TRBJ1-5	TRBV4-1	TGCGCCAGCAGCCAAGGGTCGGGCGGTCCGGCAGGGCGGCAGCCCCAGCATTTT	CASSQGSGGPAGRQPQHF
TRBD1	-	TRBJ2-5	TRBV25-1	TGTGCCAGCAGTGAAACTTGGACAGGGACCCAAGAGACCCAGTACTTC	CASSETWTGTQETQYF
-	few	TRBJ2-7	TRBV7-9	TGTGCCAGCAGCTTAGAAAAGCAGGAAGCCTACGAGCAGTACTTC	CASSLEKQEAYEQYF
TRBD2	-	TRBJ2-1	TRBV27	TGTGCCAGCAGTTTGGGCGGGAGTGAGCAGTTCTTC	CASSLGGSEQFF
-	-	TRBJ1-2	TRBV14	TGTGCCAGCAGCCAAGATCGGTTTCGTGGGGGGGACTATGGCTACACCTTC	CASSQDRFRGGDYGYTF
-	-	TRBJ2-7	TRBV4-1	TGCGCCAGCAGCCAAGCGACAGGGACTCTCTACGAGCAGTACTTC	CASSQATGTLYEQYF
-	-	TRBJ2-7	TRBV7-9	TGTGCCAGCAGCTTAGTGGCTTTTCAGGGCCCTAGCTCCTACGAGCAGTACTTC	CASSLVAFQGPSSYEQYF
-	-	TRBJ2-1	TRBV10-3	TGTGCCATCAGTGAGTGGACGACTACCCACTCCTACAATGAGCAGTTCTTC	CAISEWTTTHSYNEQFF
-	-	TRBJ2-5	TRBV27	TGTGCCAGCAGTAGGGGGAGTAAAGAGACCCAGTACTTC	CASSRGSKETQYF
-	-	TRBJ1-5	TRBV6-1	TGTGCCAGCATGGGCAGGGACAATCAGCCCCAGCATTTT	CASMGRDNQPQHF
TRBD1	-	TRBJ2-2	TRBV9	TGTGCCAGCAGCGTGGACAGGGCCCACACCGGGGAGCTGTTTTTT	CASSVDRAHTGELFF
TRBD2	-	TRBJ2-1	TRBV11-2	TGTGCCAGCACCATATCGACGAGCGGGAGTGGTGATGAGCAGTTCTTC	CASTISTSGSGDEQFF
TRBD1	-	TRBJ1-1	TRBV10-3	TGTGCCACCAGACAGGGGGTTGAAGCTTTCTTT	CATRQGVEAFF
-	-	TRBJ2-3	TRBV30	TGTGCCTGGAGTGTAGAGCCTTTCACAGATACGCAGTATTTT	CAWSVEPFTDTQYF
TRBD1	-	TRBJ2-7	TRBV6-5	TGTGCCAGCAGTTCGAAGGGACAGGGGATGGGGCACGAGCAGTACTTC	CASSSKGQGMGHEQYF